The sequence of this T cell receptor (beta chain) was determined in a study of blood T cell repertoires in COVID-19. Study overall: COVID-19 samples from acute and convalescent phases originated in the United States, Italy and Spain.

The J segment lost 1 base and the V segment lost 4 bases, leaving 7 bases of the junction unmatched. The CDR3 contains 15 residues. Germline loops: CDR1 SGHTS, CDR2 YDEGEE. Sequencing used immunoSEQ multiplex PCR; TCRdb keeps in-frame clones, though not all of them. Of roughly 27,000 clones listed, 89% are singletons. Sequenced input: peripheral blood. The rearrangement joins TRBV5-8 to TRBJ2-5, with 7 bases aligning to TRBD2. The sequence derives from a human donor in a cohort sampled during active COVID-19. The CDR3 region is CASSARPGGQETQYF. CDR3 nucleotide sequence: TGTGCCAGCAGCGCCCGACCGGGGGGCCAAGAGACCCAGTACTTC.